The 5 T cell receptor beta chains below all came from one sample that was sequenced in a study of T cells in localized non-small cell lung cancer. Libraries were prepared by immunoSEQ multiplex PCR; TCRdb keeps only in-frame clonotypes and omits some of them. The sample carries more than 15,000 clones, around 91% recorded once. The material sequenced was peripheral blood, taken before any cancer treatment. These receptors all come from a female donor aged 60 or older with stage III squamous cell lung carcinoma.

The chain joins TRBV7-9 to TRBJ1-2; 9 bases map to TRBD1. The CDR3 extends over 15 amino acids. Germline CDR1 SEHNR, CDR2 FQNEAQ (reference sequence). The trim removed 1 base at V and 4 bases at J, leaving 4 bases unmatched. The CDR3 bases are TGTGCCAGCAGCTTAGGGGGACAGGGAATCTATGGCTACACCTTC. It is translated as CASSLGGQGIYGYTF.

This chain's CDR3 is CASSPTTDTEAFF. Written as DNA, the CDR3 is TGTGCCAGCTCACCGACTACCGACACTGAAGCTTTCTTT. The chain is built from TRBV18 and TRBJ1-1; no firm D call. This CDR3 spans 13 amino acids. V shed 3 bases and J shed 3 bases, with 8 bases lying between them. The germline V gene has CDR1 KGHSH and CDR2 LQKENI. Together with reference TRBV18 and TRBJ1-1, the CDR3 gives the full variable domain: NAGVMQNPRHLVRRRGQEARLRCSPMKGHSHVYWYRQLPEEGLKFMVYLQKENIIDESGMPKERFSAEFPKEGPSILRIQQVVRGDSAAYFCASSPTTDTEAFFGQGTRLTVV.

The chain uses TRBV7-9 and TRBJ1-1; D possibly corresponds to TRBD1 (5 bases). From germline, CDR1 is SEHNR and CDR2 FQNEAQ (reference sequence). The CDR3 is made up of 14 amino acids. The ends were cut back, 4 bases at V and 3 bases at J, with 12 bases in the middle. DNA for the CDR3: TGTGCCAGCAGCTGGGAGGGGACGGACACTGAAGCTTTCTTT. Translated: CASSWEGTDTEAFF.

This clone has only a few counts. The conserved phenylalanine or tryptophan normally closing the CDR3 is absent here, so this likely arose from a read error. It is unclear where the CDR3 begins or ends on the DNA, so no DNA is shown, and the CDR3 is as TCRdb lists it. The V gene is TRBV5-4, the J gene TRBJ1-1. Germline loops: CDR1 SGHNT, CDR2 YYREEE (reference sequence). The CDR3 is 9 amino acids long, termini counted. CDR3 sequence: CASGRRGRA.

This chain uses TRBV11-2 with TRBJ1-3; D ambiguous. V lost 3 bases, J lost 1 base, and 10 bases lay in between. This CDR3 region has 15 residues. CDR1 and CDR2 from the germline V gene are SGHAT and FQNNGV. The CDR3 here is CASSFSLGSGNTIYF. The CDR3 DNA sequence: TGTGCCAGCAGCTTCTCTCTGGGTTCTGGAAACACCATATATTTT. The full variable domain, in which reference TRBV11-2 and TRBJ1-3 provide the parts outside the CDR3, is EAGVAQSPRYKIIEKRQSVAFWCNPISGHATLYWYQQILGQGPKLLIQFQNNGVVDDSQLPKDRFSAERLKGVDSTLKIQPAKLEDSAVYLCASSFSLGSGNTIYFGEGSWLTVV.